The source of this TCR beta chain is a study of shared clonotypes between healthy human individuals (dated by TCRdb to the early 2020s). For the wider study: The cohort comprised a couple of women and a few men aged 18 to 49 years. For each donor, CD4 naive and CD4 memory were each given three plates, CD8 naive was given two plates, and CD8 memory was given one plate. To estimate repertoire size and how much clonotypes are shared between individuals, the study performed deep sequencing of blood TCR repertoires from roughly five healthy adults. Different laboratories and diverse techniques were used to prepare libraries and sequence TCR repertoires, to increase sequencing depth and limit assay-specific biases. Each donor's leukapheresis produced roughly between roughly 0.9 and 8.9 billion PBMCs.

The CDR3, from cysteine to phenylalanine, totals 15 residues. The sequence is cut down to CDR3 DNA, 45 bases in frame from base 1. According to the germline V gene, CDR1 reads SGHDT and CDR2 reads YYEEEE. The junction shows trimming of 5 bases on V and 4 bases on J, plus 18 bases between the germline ends. Using the deep immunoSEQ assay, TCR CDR3 regions were amplified from genomic DNA by multiplex PCR. Genomic DNA extracted from each cell subset was distributed evenly over all wells of several immunoSEQ 96-well plates, and each plate served as one replicate. Each replicate PCR for sorted subsets received roughly 0.2 ug genomic DNA, equal to some 32,000 T cell genomes. The purified libraries were quantified using a Qubit 3.0 fluorometer, sized with a Bioanalyzer 2100, and then quantified again using the KAPA Library Quantification kit. Each immunoSEQ 96-well plate was sequenced on its own single-read 150-cycle Illumina NextSeq 550 flow cell. In the paper's pipeline: Because the immunoSEQ output included only junctional sequences and no quality scores, the filtering could not be the same as the filtering used for full-length reads. To assign V/J genes and CDR3, sequences were annotated against IMGT germline references using PyIR, a Python wrapper for IgBLAST v1.9. Reads were removed for weak V/J assignments (E-value above 1e-6), missing CDR3, stop codons, out-of-frame junctions, or ambiguous translated residues. V3J clonotypes were defined as sequences sharing the same inferred V gene, J gene, and CDR3 amino acid sequence. To compute the percentage overlap between repertoires, the number of shared unique clonotypes was divided by the size of the smaller repertoire. Richness of each repertoire was evaluated using RTK rarefaction, the Chao1 estimator, and Recon v2.1 estimates of unobserved clonotypes. For all TCRbeta clonotypes obtained by the gDNA method from a few donors, generation probabilities were computed with OLGA. Held by TCRdb, this immuneACCESS table contains in-frame sequences only and omits some clones. Under half of the omission traces to an unresolved V gene where checked; the cause of the rest is unknown. The V and J calls and clone size come from that table; D and trimming were worked out from the DNA. The sample yields about 1,900,000 clones; about 95% were counted once. More than 0.95% of the sample is held by the ten biggest clonotypes.

For this clone: The target of this receptor is not known. No base quality values were provided; no much bigger clone lies one nucleotide off.

Overall results and qualifications from the work: Clonotypes shared by all four sorted-subset donors showed higher generation probabilities than non-shared clonotypes. Even with the large sequencing depth, rarefaction of the sorted-subset datasets indicated that sequencing was incomplete. Naive subsets generally had larger estimated clonotype richness than memory subsets. The small number of donors limited the genetic and exposure-history diversity represented. Pairwise subsampling led to the expectation that sequencing depth would affect the degree of clonotype sharing among donors. Sampling was limited to blood, and TCR repertoires in tissue likely differ from TCR repertoires in blood. About 4.5% of naive CD4, roughly 3.5% of naive CD8, approximately 2% of memory CD4, and 0.35% to 0.4% of memory CD8 clonotypes were shared across a few donors.

CD8 naive samples were CD45RO-negative cells positively selected for CCR7, giving a CD45RA+CCR7+ population that excluded TemRA cells. The donors were healthy, HIV-negative adults who had no recently reported acute infections or vaccinations. Every donor was a Caucasian adult residing in Nashville, Tennessee, USA. Blood was obtained by leukapheresis, after which PBMCs were separated by Ficoll-Histopaque density gradient centrifugation and cryopreserved in liquid nitrogen vapor phase. Analytical flow cytometry was used to check the purity and quantity of every magnetically sorted T cell population. From each sorted fraction, genomic DNA was isolated and quantified by UV absorbance on a Nanodrop 2000c.

The TCR comes from a man between 18 and 35 years old in good health. Sequencing used naive CD8+ T cells sorted from blood. This specimen's cell subset or site label, per the study, means: CD45RA+CCR7+. The rearranged chain carries TRBV5-6 and TRBJ1-1, with no confidently assigned D gene. This receptor carries the CDR3 CASRSASGVGTEAFF. The DNA sequence is as follows: TGTGCCAGCAGATCAGCGTCCGGGGTTGGCACTGAAGCTTTCTTT. Reference TRBV5-6 and TRBJ1-1 genes cover what lies past the CDR3, so the full variable domain is DAGVTQSPTHLIKTRGQQVTLRCSPKSGHDTVSWYQQALGQGPQFIFQYYEEEERQRGNFPDRFSGHQFPNYSSELNVNALLLGDSALYLCASRSASGVGTEAFFGQGTRLTVV.